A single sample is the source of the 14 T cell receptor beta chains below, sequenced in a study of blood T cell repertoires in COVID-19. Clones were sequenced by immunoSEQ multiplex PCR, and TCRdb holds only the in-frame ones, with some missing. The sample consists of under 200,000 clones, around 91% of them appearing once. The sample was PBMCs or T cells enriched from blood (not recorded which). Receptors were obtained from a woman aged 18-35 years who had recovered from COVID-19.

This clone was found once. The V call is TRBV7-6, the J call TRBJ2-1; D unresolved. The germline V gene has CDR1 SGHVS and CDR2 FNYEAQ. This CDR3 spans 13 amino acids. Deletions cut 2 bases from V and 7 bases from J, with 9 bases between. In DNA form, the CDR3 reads TGTGCCAGCAGCTTAATAGAGTCGAATGAGCAGTTCTTC. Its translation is CASSLIESNEQFF. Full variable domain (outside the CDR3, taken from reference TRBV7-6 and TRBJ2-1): GAGVSQSPRYKVTKRGQDVALRCDPISGHVSLYWYRQALGQGPEFLTYFNYEAQQDKSGLPNDRFSAERPEGSISTLTIQRTEQRDSAMYRCASSLIESNEQFFGPGTRLTVL.

The CDR3 DNA reads as TGCGCCAGCAGCTGGTATTCGACAGGCCGGGTGTCGGAACTGTTTTTT. This codes for CASSWYSTGRVSELFF. The chain employs TRBV5-1 and TRBJ1-4; D is perhaps TRBD1 (6 bases). Germline V gene sequence: CDR1 SGHRS, CDR2 YFSETQ. This CDR3 is built from 16 residues. V lost 3 bases and J 12 bases, leaving 24 bases between the germline ends.

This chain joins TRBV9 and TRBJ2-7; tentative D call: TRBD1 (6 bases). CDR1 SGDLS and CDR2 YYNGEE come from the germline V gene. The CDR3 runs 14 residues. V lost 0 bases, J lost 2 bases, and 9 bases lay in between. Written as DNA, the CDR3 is TGTGCCAGCAGCGTAGAGGCAGGGGCCTACGAGCAGTACTTC. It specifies CASSVEAGAYEQYF.

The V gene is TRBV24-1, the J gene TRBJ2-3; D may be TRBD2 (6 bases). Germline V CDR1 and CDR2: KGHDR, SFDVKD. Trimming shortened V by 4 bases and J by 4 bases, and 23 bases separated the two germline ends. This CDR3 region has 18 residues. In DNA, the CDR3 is TGTGCCACCAGTGACCCCCCGCTAGTCGGTGGGGAGGCAGATACGCAGTATTTT. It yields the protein CATSDPPLVGGEADTQYF.

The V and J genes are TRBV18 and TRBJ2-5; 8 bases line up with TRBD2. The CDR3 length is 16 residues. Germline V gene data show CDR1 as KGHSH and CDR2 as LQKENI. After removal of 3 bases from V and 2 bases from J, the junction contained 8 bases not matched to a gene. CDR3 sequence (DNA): TGTGCCAGCTCACCGGGCGGGGGGACCCAACAAGAGACCCAGTACTTC. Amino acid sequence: CASSPGGGTQQETQYF.

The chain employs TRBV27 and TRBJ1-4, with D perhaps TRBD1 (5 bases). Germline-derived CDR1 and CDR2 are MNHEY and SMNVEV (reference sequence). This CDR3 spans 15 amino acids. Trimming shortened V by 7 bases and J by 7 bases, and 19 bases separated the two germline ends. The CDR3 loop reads CASTSPSRGGEKLFF. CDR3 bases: TGTGCCAGCACCTCTCCCAGCCGGGGGGGTGAAAAACTGTTTTTT.

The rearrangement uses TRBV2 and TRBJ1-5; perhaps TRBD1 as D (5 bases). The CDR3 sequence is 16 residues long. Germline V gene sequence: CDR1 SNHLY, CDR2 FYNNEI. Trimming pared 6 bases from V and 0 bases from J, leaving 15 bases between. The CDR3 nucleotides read TGTGCCAGCAGGATTACAGGAGTTTATAGCAATCAGCCCCAGCATTTT. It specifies CASRITGVYSNQPQHF.

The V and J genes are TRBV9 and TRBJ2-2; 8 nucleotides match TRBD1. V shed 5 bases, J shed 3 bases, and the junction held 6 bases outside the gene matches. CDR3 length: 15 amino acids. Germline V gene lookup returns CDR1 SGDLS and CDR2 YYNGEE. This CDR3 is CASSRQGAYTGELFF. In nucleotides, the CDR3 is TGTGCCAGCAGTCGGCAGGGGGCTTACACCGGGGAGCTGTTTTTT.

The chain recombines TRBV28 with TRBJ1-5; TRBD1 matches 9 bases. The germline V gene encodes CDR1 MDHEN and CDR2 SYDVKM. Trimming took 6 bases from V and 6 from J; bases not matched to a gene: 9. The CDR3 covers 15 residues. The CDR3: CASSGDREVVQPQHF. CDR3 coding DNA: TGTGCCAGCAGCGGGGACAGGGAAGTGGTTCAGCCCCAGCATTTT.

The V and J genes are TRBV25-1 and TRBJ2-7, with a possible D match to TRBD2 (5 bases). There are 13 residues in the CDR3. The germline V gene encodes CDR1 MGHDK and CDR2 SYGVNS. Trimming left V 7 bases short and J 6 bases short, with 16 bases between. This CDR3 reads CASTQDSGREQYF. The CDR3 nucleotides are TGTGCCAGCACCCAGGACTCAGGCCGCGAGCAGTACTTC.

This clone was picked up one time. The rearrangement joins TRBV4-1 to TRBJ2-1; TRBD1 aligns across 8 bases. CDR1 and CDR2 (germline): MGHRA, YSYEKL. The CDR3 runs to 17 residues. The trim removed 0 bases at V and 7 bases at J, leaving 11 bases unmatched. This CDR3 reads CASSQDRSGQGVNEQFF. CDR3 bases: TGCGCCAGCAGCCAAGATAGGTCCGGACAGGGTGTAAATGAGCAGTTCTTC.

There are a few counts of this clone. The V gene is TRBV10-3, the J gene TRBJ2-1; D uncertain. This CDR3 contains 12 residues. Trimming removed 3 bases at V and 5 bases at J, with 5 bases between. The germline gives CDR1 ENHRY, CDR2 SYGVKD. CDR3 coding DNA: TGTGCCATCAGTGATAATAACAATGAGCAGTTCTTC. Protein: CAISDNNNEQFF.

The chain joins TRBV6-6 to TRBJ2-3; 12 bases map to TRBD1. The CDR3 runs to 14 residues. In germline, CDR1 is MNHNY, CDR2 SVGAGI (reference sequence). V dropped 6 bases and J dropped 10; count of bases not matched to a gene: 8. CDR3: CASRFGTGGWAQYF. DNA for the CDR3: TGTGCCAGCAGATTCGGGACAGGGGGCTGGGCGCAGTATTTT.

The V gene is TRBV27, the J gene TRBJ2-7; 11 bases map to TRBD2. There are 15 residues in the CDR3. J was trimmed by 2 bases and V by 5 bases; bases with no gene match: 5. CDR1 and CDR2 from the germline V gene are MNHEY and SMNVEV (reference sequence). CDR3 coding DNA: TGTGCCAGCAGTCCGGGGACTAGCGGAACCTACGAGCAGTACTTC. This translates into CASSPGTSGTYEQYF.